This T cell receptor (beta chain) is from a study of control samples from healthy donors and cancer patients. Germline loops: CDR1 MDHEN, CDR2 SYDVKM. There are 17 residues in the CDR3. The V end lost 3 bases, the J end lost 7 bases, and 21 bases lay between the germline ends. Sequencing used immunoSEQ multiplex PCR; TCRdb keeps in-frame clones, though not all of them. The sample shows 82,000 or so clones, over 90% of them seen only once. The TCR comes from a woman between 18 and 30 years old in good health. The V gene is TRBV28, the J gene TRBJ1-4, with D perhaps matching TRBD1 (6 bases). The sequenced sample consisted of blood. CDR3 nucleotides: TGTGCCAGCAGTTTGTCTGTCTTCTCTGCAGGGGTTGAAAAACTGTTTTTT. Protein sequence: CASSLSVFSAGVEKLFF.